The following is a T cell receptor (beta chain) sequence with its context. Its cognate antigen is unknown. The CDR3 loop spans 13 amino acids. Trimming stripped 6 bases from V and 5 bases from J, with 13 bases between. Germline CDR1 and CDR2: SNHLY and FYNNEI. The data are from a study of human T cells and chemical hapten exposure. General study points: Donors, who had alopecia, may show an immune response that differs from healthy people's.

Specified time point: patch test 3, about 24 weeks after DPC sensitization. Treatment meaning: therapeutic diphenylcyclopropenone sensitization with weekly scalp DPC. Library construction involved attaching unique molecular identifiers to individual cDNA molecules, which allowed quantitative, reproducible TCR counting. Each CDR3 protein gets one entry after TCRdb re-called the RACE reads with MiXCR. This table holds more than 80,000 distinct CDR3 sequences, about 10% found once. The sequence came from a woman in her 50s with alopecia areata. Some clones in this sample may be carry-over from other donors' samples. The starting material was whole blood, obtained in connection with sensitization to the hapten diphenylcyclopropenone (DPC). This chain links TRBV2 with TRBJ2-5; the D gene is possibly TRBD2 (6 bases). The CDR3: CASRATRGETQYF. As DNA, the CDR3 is TGTGCCAGCAGGGCGACTAGAGGGGAGACCCAGTACTTC. Full variable domain (rest looked up from reference TRBV2 and TRBJ2-5): EPEVTQTPSHQVTQMGQEVILRCVPISNHLYFYWYRQILGQKVEFLVSFYNNEISEKSEIFDDQFSVERPDGSNFTLKIRSTKLEDSAMYFCASRATRGETQYFGPGTRLLVL.